The 18 T cell receptor beta chains listed next were all sequenced from one sample in a study of Graves' ophthalmopathy and Graves' hyperthyroidism. Beta-chain TCR CDR3 regions were amplified from RNA transcripts. The first-round RT-PCR employed HTBI primers together with the Qiagen OneStep RT-PCR kit. A multiplex PCR was then performed as the second round. One entry per CDR3 protein, called by TCRdb with MiXCR from the multiplex PCR reads. The sample shows about 700,000 distinct CDR3 sequences, about two fifths of them seen only once. The sample was peripheral blood. These receptors all come from an adult man with Graves' ophthalmopathy.

The chain joins TRBV10-3 to TRBJ1-5; no firm D call. This CDR3 contains 14 residues. Deletions cut 8 bases from V and 3 bases from J, with 14 bases between. Germline CDR1 reads ENHRY; CDR2 reads SYGVKD. The CDR3 region has the DNA TGTGCCATCCGGGATGGGTACACCAATCAGCCCCAGCATTTT. Protein: CAIRDGYTNQPQHF.

This chain uses TRBV12-3 or TRBV12-4 with TRBJ1-6; 8 bases align to TRBD1. There are 14 residues in the CDR3. Losses at the gene ends were 7 bases for V and 10 bases for J; bases not matched to a gene: 9. In DNA form, the CDR3 reads TGTGCCAGCATCCGGACAGGGCAAGGATCACCCCTCCACTTT. Amino acids: CASIRTGQGSPLHF.

Details on this clonotype: Because it lacks the conserved phenylalanine or tryptophan at the end, this CDR3 is likely a read error. The limits of the CDR3 on the DNA are not certain, so only TCRdb's listed CDR3 is given. The chain recombines TRBV11-2 with TRBJ2-6. The CDR3 has 8 residues if both end residues are counted. CDR1 SGHAT and CDR2 FQNNGV come from the germline V gene. The CDR3 sequence is CASSLGRN.

This clonotype was counted ten times or more. The rearrangement uses TRBV14 and TRBJ2-5; no firm D call. V was trimmed by 1 base and J by 5 bases, leaving 5 bases between them. The CDR3 is made up of 12 amino acids. Germline loops: CDR1 SGHDN, CDR2 FVKESK. CDR3 protein: CASSQGLETQYF. In DNA, the CDR3 is TGTGCCAGCAGCCAAGGGTTGGAGACCCAGTACTTC.

CDR3 protein: CASSQDPGGLTNEKLFF. The CDR3 nucleotides are TGCGCCAGCAGCCAAGATCCAGGGGGCTTGACTAATGAAAAACTGTTTTTT. The genes are TRBV5-1 and TRBJ1-4; 8 positions agree with TRBD1. CDR1 is SGHRS and CDR2 is YFSETQ in the germline V gene. This CDR3 is 17 amino acids long. Trimming cost V 4 bases and J 2 bases; bases outside gene matches: 10. The whole variable domain, filled in from reference TRBV5-1 and TRBJ1-4, reads KAGVTQTPRYLIKTRGQQVTLSCSPISGHRSVSWYQQTPGQGLQFLFEYFSETQRNKGNFPGRFSGRQFSNSRSEMNVSTLELGDSALYLCASSQDPGGLTNEKLFFGSGTQLSVL.

A word on this clonotype: This may be a read error: a much more frequent sequence differs by one nucleotide. V is TRBV7-2 and J is TRBJ2-5, with unresolved D. Germline values: CDR1 SGHTA, CDR2 FQGNSA. This CDR3 has 13 amino acids. As DNA, the CDR3 is TGTGCCAGCAGCCAAGAAGTTGCGGAGACCCAGTGCTTC. Residues: CASSQEVAETQCF.

V usage is TRBV11-3 and J usage is TRBJ1-5, with 7 positions matching TRBD1. Germline trimming cut 4 bases from V and 7 bases from J; bases unmatched to any gene: 7. This CDR3 has 14 residues. Germline lookup yields CDR1 SGHNT and CDR2 YENEEA. In nucleotides, the CDR3 is TGTGCCAGCAGCTCTCCTCGACAGGGCCAGCCCCAGCATTTT. Its protein product is CASSSPRQGQPQHF.

This clonotype was seen ten or more times. The V gene is TRBV11-2, the J gene TRBJ2-5; D ambiguous. The CDR3 totals 17 residues. The germline CDR1 and CDR2 sequences are SGHAT and FQNNGV. V was pared by 2 bases and J by 1 base, with 17 bases between. The CDR3 reads CASSLKRQLTFQETQYF. Written as DNA, the CDR3 is TGTGCCAGCAGCTTAAAACGCCAACTAACCTTCCAAGAGACCCAGTACTTC. The full variable domain, completed using reference TRBV11-2 and TRBJ2-5, is EAGVAQSPRYKIIEKRQSVAFWCNPISGHATLYWYQQILGQGPKLLIQFQNNGVVDDSQLPKDRFSAERLKGVDSTLKIQPAKLEDSAVYLCASSLKRQLTFQETQYFGPGTRLLVL.

A word on this clonotype: Germline is not matched at one junction end, which may reflect a read error. V usage is TRBV10-2 and J usage is TRBJ2-7; TRBD1 is a possible D gene (6 bases). Germline lookup yields CDR1 WSHSY and CDR2 SAAADI. The CDR3 sequence is 13 residues long. CDR3 sequence (DNA): TGTGCCTGGAGTGGCGGCAGGGGAAGCGAGCAGTACTTC. Protein: CAWSGGRGSEQYF.

The V and J genes are TRBV7-9 and TRBJ2-2, with 12 bases identical to TRBD2. The CDR3 extends over 15 amino acids. Trimming at V came to 7 bases and at J to 9 bases, leaving 9 bases not matched to a gene. CDR1 is SEHNR, CDR2 FQNEAQ, per germline (reference sequence). The CDR3, as DNA: TGTGCCAGCAAACTCGGGACTAGCGGGTCCCGGGAGCTGTTTTTT. This translates into CASKLGTSGSRELFF.

This clonotype was seen more than once but under ten times. The chain is built from TRBV6-6 and TRBJ2-2, with unresolved D. V dropped 5 bases and J dropped 3 bases, with 16 bases sitting between them. In germline, CDR1 is MNHNY, CDR2 SVGAGI (reference sequence). The length of the CDR3 is 16 residues. Here the CDR3 DNA reads TGTGCCAGCAGTACAACAGCCTTTACGGACACCGGGGAGCTGTTTTTT. Translating it yields CASSTTAFTDTGELFF.

This clonotype was seen a few times. The chain combines TRBV5-1 with TRBJ2-7; 9 bases agree with TRBD2. CDR3 length: 15 amino acids. Germline CDR1 and CDR2: SGHRS and YFSETQ. Trimming took 3 bases from V and 6 from J; bases not matched to a gene: 10. The CDR3 region is CASSSGTSHPLEQYF. The CDR3 DNA reads TGCGCCAGCAGCTCCGGGACTAGCCACCCCCTCGAGCAGTACTTC.

V gene TRBV7-9 combines with J gene TRBJ2-5; D may be TRBD2 (6 bases). The germline V and J ends were trimmed by 4 bases and 5 bases, with 11 bases remaining between them. Germline V gene lookup returns CDR1 SEHNR and CDR2 FQNEAQ (reference sequence). The CDR3 has 13 residues. The CDR3: CASSSIGRETQYF. As DNA, the CDR3 is TGTGCCAGCAGCTCGATAGGGAGGGAGACCCAGTACTTC. Drawing the rest from reference TRBV7-9 and TRBJ2-5, the complete variable domain is DTGVSQNPRHKITKRGQNVTFRCDPISEHNRLYWYRQTLGQGPEFLTYFQNEAQLEKSRLLSDRFSAERPKGSFSTLEIQRTEQGDSAMYLCASSSIGRETQYFGPGTRLLVL.

This clonotype was counted ten times or more. CDR3 sequence reads: CATSREGGGSEKLFF. CDR3 nucleotide sequence: TGTGCCACCAGCAGAGAGGGTGGCGGATCCGAAAAACTGTTTTTT. The chain carries TRBV15 and TRBJ1-4; D is undetermined. CDR3 length: 15 amino acids. Germline V gene data show CDR1 as LNHNV and CDR2 as YYDKDF (reference sequence). Trimming shortened V by 0 bases and J by 8 bases, and 13 bases separated the two germline ends. The full variable domain, with the rest looked up from reference TRBV15 and TRBJ1-4, is DAMVIQNPRYQVTQFGKPVTLSCSQTLNHNVMYWYQQKSSQAPKLLFHYYDKDFNNEADTPDNFQSRRPNTSFCFLDIRSPGLGDTAMYLCATSREGGGSEKLFFGSGTQLSVL.

At least ten counts were recorded for this clonotype. The gene calls are TRBV29-1 and TRBJ1-1; D call uncertain. CDR3 length: 11 amino acids. Trimming left V 4 bases short and J 4 bases short, with 7 bases between. Germline loops: CDR1 SQVTM, CDR2 ANQGSEA. The CDR3 sequence: CSVVASTEAFF. The CDR3 nucleotides are TGCAGCGTTGTAGCGAGCACTGAAGCTTTCTTT.

This clonotype was counted ten times or more. V is TRBV5-1 and J is TRBJ1-2; D is uncertain. Germline V CDR1 and CDR2: SGHRS, YFSETQ. Trimming took 5 bases from V and 8 from J, leaving 13 bases between them. The CDR3 runs to 12 residues. CDR3 nucleotides: TGCGCCAGCAGTCCAAGGGCAGGAGGCTACACCTTC. Translated, it gives CASSPRAGGYTF.

CDR3 region: CASSWGDTNTGELFF. CDR3 sequence (DNA): TGTGCCAGCAGCTGGGGGGACACCAACACCGGGGAGCTGTTTTTT. The chain links TRBV7-2 to TRBJ2-2; D may match TRBD1 or TRBD2 (6 bases each). The CDR3 consists of 15 residues. Germline CDR1 reads SGHTA; CDR2 reads FQGNSA. Trimming stripped 4 bases from V and 2 bases from J, with 11 bases between.

In its sample, this clonotype was seen many times. The chain links TRBV3-1 to TRBJ1-1; maybe TRBD1 (5 bases). This CDR3 spans 11 amino acids. V was cut by 3 bases and J by 7 bases, with 6 bases left in between. CDR1 is LGHDT, CDR2 YNNKEL, per germline (reference sequence). CDR3 residues: CASSHQGEAFF. The DNA for the CDR3 is TGTGCCAGCAGCCACCAGGGTGAAGCTTTCTTT.